Each of the 19 T cell receptor beta chains below was sequenced from the same sample in a study of follicular helper T cells after annual influenza vaccination. Time point defined: 2015-2016 season, 7 days after influenza vaccination. Clones were sequenced by immunoSEQ multiplex PCR, and TCRdb holds only the in-frame ones, with some missing. Found here are some 10,000 clones, over 80% of them singletons; the top ten hold around 0.4%. The sample in question was CXCR5- memory CD4+ T cells sorted from blood, obtained 7 days after influenza vaccination. Receptors originate from an adult who received the influenza vaccine.

The CDR3: CASSWGSGGSKETQYF. The CDR3 DNA reads TGCGCCAGCAGCTGGGGTAGCGGGGGGTCAAAGGAGACCCAGTACTTC. The genes are TRBV5-1 and TRBJ2-5, with 10 bases identical to TRBD2. The CDR3 loop spans 16 amino acids. The germline CDR1 and CDR2 sequences are SGHRS and YFSETQ. Losses at the gene ends were 3 bases for V and 5 bases for J; bases not matched to a gene: 10.

This rearrangement joins TRBV5-6 to TRBJ2-1; 7 bases line up with TRBD2. There are 15 residues in the CDR3. Germline values: CDR1 SGHDT, CDR2 YYEEEE. Trimming removed 0 bases from V and 5 bases from J; junction bases left unmatched: 5. Here the CDR3 reads CASSLAGGPHNEQFF. CDR3 DNA: TGTGCCAGCAGCTTGGCGGGGGGACCACACAATGAGCAGTTCTTC.

The rearrangement uses TRBV28 and TRBJ1-6; D is undetermined. The CDR3 has 17 residues. The germline V gene encodes CDR1 MDHEN and CDR2 SYDVKM. Between the trimmed V and J ends, which lost 3 bases and 0 bases, there was a span of 12 bases. CDR3 region: CASSFPAADSYNSPLHF. The CDR3 DNA follows: TGTGCCAGCAGTTTCCCGGCCGCGGACTCCTATAATTCACCCCTCCACTTT.

The V call is TRBV27, the J call TRBJ1-6; perhaps TRBD1 as D (6 bases). Germline V gives CDR1 MNHEY, CDR2 SMNVEV (reference sequence). The CDR3 extends over 16 amino acids. Trimming took off 2 bases at V and 7 bases at J, with 15 bases between the two ends. CDR3 sequence reads: CASSLRGQLRNSPLHF. In DNA, the CDR3 is TGTGCCAGCAGTTTACGGGGGCAGCTACGGAATTCACCCCTCCACTTT.

This chain's CDR3 is CASSLARYSNQPQHF. CDR3 bases: TGTGCCAGCAGCTTGGCCAGATATAGCAATCAGCCCCAGCATTTT. The chain carries TRBV5-8 and TRBJ1-5, with no clear D. CDR1 SGHTS and CDR2 YDEGEE come from the germline V gene. This CDR3 contains 15 residues. The ends were cut back, 0 bases at V and 0 bases at J, with 7 bases in the middle.

The CDR3 region is CASSQGQGSPYGYTF. DNA for the CDR3: TGTGCCAGCAGCCAAGGTCAGGGGTCACCCTATGGCTACACCTTC. The chain has TRBV5-4 and TRBJ1-2; TRBD1 is a possible D gene (6 bases). There are 15 residues in the CDR3. Looked up from germline, CDR1 is SGHNT and CDR2 is YYREEE (reference sequence). Between the trimmed V and J ends, which lost 4 bases and 4 bases, there was a span of 17 bases. Drawing the rest from reference TRBV5-4 and TRBJ1-2, the complete variable domain is ETGVTQSPTHLIKTRGQQVTLRCSSQSGHNTVSWYQQALGQGPQFIFQYYREEENGRGNFPPRFSGLQFPNYSSELNVNALELDDSALYLCASSQGQGSPYGYTFGSGTRLTVV.

The rearrangement links TRBV7-6 to TRBJ1-4; a possible D gene is TRBD1 (6 bases). CDR1 and CDR2 (germline): SGHVS, FNYEAQ. CDR3 length: 16 amino acids. V lost 5 bases and J 4 bases, leaving 17 bases between the germline ends. CDR3 protein: CASSQNGQLINEKLFF. Here the CDR3 DNA reads TGTGCCAGCAGCCAAAACGGACAGCTGATTAATGAAAAACTGTTTTTT.

V and J are TRBV15 and TRBJ2-3; D remains unclear. CDR3 length equals 12 residues. The germline V gene has CDR1 LNHNV and CDR2 YYDKDF (reference sequence). V gave up 1 base and J gave up 3 bases, with 2 bases separating them. The CDR3 is CATSRVTDTQYF. For the CDR3, the DNA is TGTGCCACCAGCAGAGTTACAGATACGCAGTATTTT. Together with reference TRBV15 and TRBJ2-3, the CDR3 gives the full variable domain: DAMVIQNPRYQVTQFGKPVTLSCSQTLNHNVMYWYQQKSSQAPKLLFHYYDKDFNNEADTPDNFQSRRPNTSFCFLDIRSPGLGDTAMYLCATSRVTDTQYFGPGTRLTVL.

The chain uses TRBV5-1 and TRBJ2-5, with a weak D call TRBD1 (5 bases). Between the trimmed V and J ends, which lost 0 bases and 3 bases, there was a span of 18 bases. Germline lookup yields CDR1 SGHRS and CDR2 YFSETQ. This CDR3 spans 17 amino acids. The CDR3 region is CASSLVAGMTVKETQYF. The CDR3 DNA is TGCGCCAGCAGCTTGGTGGCAGGGATGACCGTAAAAGAGACCCAGTACTTC.

In this sample, this clone turned up once. The gene calls are TRBV5-6 and TRBJ1-2; the D gene is possibly TRBD1 (6 bases). Trimming shortened V by 5 bases and J by 5 bases, and 19 bases separated the two germline ends. The CDR3 spans 15 residues. Germline CDR1 SGHDT, CDR2 YYEEEE. The CDR3 loop reads CASSPGPQGWYGYTF. CDR3 DNA: TGTGCCAGCAGTCCAGGACCTCAGGGGTGGTATGGCTACACCTTC.

This clone was counted between two and nine times. The chain recombines TRBV11-3 with TRBJ2-2; D possibly corresponds to TRBD1 (6 bases). The CDR3 sequence is 14 residues long. CDR1 is SGHNT, CDR2 YENEEA, per germline. Between the trimmed V and J ends, which lost 8 bases and 7 bases, there was a span of 17 bases. This CDR3 reads CASGTQGLGGELFF. The CDR3 nucleotides read TGTGCCAGCGGAACACAGGGTTTGGGCGGGGAGCTGTTTTTT.

The rearrangement links TRBV18 to TRBJ2-3, with D hard to call. There are 14 residues in the CDR3. V was trimmed by 3 bases and J by 3 bases, leaving 10 bases between them. Germline V gene data show CDR1 as KGHSH and CDR2 as LQKENI. CDR3 loop: CASSPIPATDTQYF. The CDR3 DNA sequence: TGTGCCAGCTCACCGATCCCCGCAACAGATACGCAGTATTTT.

V usage is TRBV10-2 and J usage is TRBJ2-1; 9 bases match TRBD2. Germline CDR1 and CDR2: WSHSY and SAAADI. The CDR3 extends over 16 amino acids. J gave up 4 bases and V 1 base, and 5 bases lay outside the gene matches. Here the CDR3 DNA reads TGCGCCAGCAGTGAGTTTGAGACTAGCGGATACAATGAGCAGTTCTTC. It is translated as CASSEFETSGYNEQFF.

The chain couples TRBV29-1 to TRBJ1-2, with D possibly being TRBD1 (6 bases). Deletions cut 4 bases from V and 6 bases from J, with 18 bases between. The CDR3 consists of 14 residues. Per germline, CDR1 SQVTM and CDR2 ANQGSEA. CDR3 protein: CSVVSRLQGHGYTF. DNA for the CDR3: TGCAGCGTTGTGAGTCGGCTCCAGGGGCATGGCTACACCTTC. The complete variable domain, with remaining parts taken from reference TRBV29-1 and TRBJ1-2, reads SAVISQKPSRDICQRGTSLTIQCQVDSQVTMMFWYRQQPGQSLTLIATANQGSEATYESGFVIDKFPISRPNLTFSTLTVSNMSPEDSSIYLCSVVSRLQGHGYTFGSGTRLTVV.

The V call is TRBV19, the J call TRBJ2-1, with a possible D match to TRBD1 (6 bases). The CDR3 contains 14 residues. The germline gives CDR1 LNHDA, CDR2 SQIVND (reference sequence). Trimming stripped 6 bases from V and 4 bases from J, with 13 bases between. CDR3 sequence (DNA): TGTGCCAGTAGATTCGGTCAGGGGTACAATGAGCAGTTCTTC. Amino acids: CASRFGQGYNEQFF.

The chain is built from TRBV5-1 and TRBJ1-1; D gene uncertain. V was trimmed by 1 base and J by 6 bases, leaving 16 bases between them. Germline V lookup: CDR1 SGHRS, CDR2 YFSETQ. The CDR3 covers 15 residues. CDR3 coding DNA: TGCGCCAGCAGCTTGAACCCACCCCCCAGCCCTGAAGCTTTCTTT. Protein sequence: CASSLNPPPSPEAFF.

The chain uses TRBV9 and TRBJ2-5; D tentatively reads TRBD1 or TRBD2 (5 bases each). This CDR3 is 13 amino acids long. Germline CDR1 is SGDLS and CDR2 is YYNGEE. The V gene lost 5 bases and the J gene lost 5 bases, with 13 bases spanning the gap. CDR3 sequence reads: CASSFLGDETQYF. The DNA of the CDR3 is TGTGCCAGCAGTTTCCTGGGGGATGAGACCCAGTACTTC.

This chain connects TRBV28 to TRBJ1-4; TRBD1 agrees at 8 bases. The V gene's germline CDR1 is MDHEN and CDR2 SYDVKM. The CDR3 runs to 13 residues. The DNA of the CDR3 is TGTGCACTGCAGGGGGCCCCTAATGAAAAACTGTTTTTT. Protein sequence: CALQGAPNEKLFF.

The chain recombines TRBV4-1 with TRBJ2-7; 7 positions agree with TRBD2. The CDR3 is 19 amino acids. With 3 bases clipped from V and 0 bases from J, the junction kept 17 bases outside the gene matches. Germline V CDR1 and CDR2: MGHRA, YSYEKL. CDR3 region: CASSQGGILGNGVSYEQYF. As DNA, the CDR3 is TGCGCCAGCAGCCAGGGAGGGATCCTCGGAAACGGGGTCTCCTACGAGCAGTACTTC.